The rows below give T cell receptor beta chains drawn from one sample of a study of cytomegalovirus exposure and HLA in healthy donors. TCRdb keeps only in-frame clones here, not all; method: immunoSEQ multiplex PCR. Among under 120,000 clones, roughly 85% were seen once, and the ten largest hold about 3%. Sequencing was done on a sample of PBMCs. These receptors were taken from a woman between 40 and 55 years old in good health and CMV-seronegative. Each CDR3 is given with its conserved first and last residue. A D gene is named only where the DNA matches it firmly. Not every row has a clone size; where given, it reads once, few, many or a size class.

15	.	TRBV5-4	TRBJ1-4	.	CASSLREESNEKLFF	TGTGCCAGCAGCTTGAGGGAGGAGAGCAATGAAAAACTGTTTTTT
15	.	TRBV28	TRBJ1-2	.	CASSPETDSNYGYTF	TGTGCCAGCAGTCCCGAAACCGACAGTAACTATGGCTACACCTTC
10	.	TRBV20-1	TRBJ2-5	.	CSAMGGTQYF	TGCAGTGCCATGGGGGGGACCCAGTACTTC
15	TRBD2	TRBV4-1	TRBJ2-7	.	CASSQDGGGTYEQYF	TGCGCCAGCAGCCAAGACGGCGGGGGGACCTACGAGCAGTACTTC
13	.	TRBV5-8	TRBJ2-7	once	CASSLRVSYEQYF	TGTGCCAGCAGCTTGCGAGTGTCCTACGAGCAGTACTTC
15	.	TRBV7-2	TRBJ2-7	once	CASSLESTGWYEQYF	TGTGCCAGCAGCTTAGAGAGTACAGGGTGGTACGAGCAGTACTTC
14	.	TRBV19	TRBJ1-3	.	CASSVDRTGNTIYF	TGTGCCAGTAGTGTCGACAGAACTGGAAACACCATATATTTT
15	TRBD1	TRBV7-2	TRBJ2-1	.	CASSFGQGRYNEQFF	TGTGCCAGCAGCTTCGGACAGGGGAGGTACAATGAGCAGTTCTTC
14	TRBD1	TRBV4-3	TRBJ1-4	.	CASSPGQSNEKLFF	TGCGCCAGCAGTCCGGGACAGAGTAATGAAAAACTGTTTTTT
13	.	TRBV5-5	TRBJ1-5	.	CASSSHTDQPQHF	TGTGCCAGCAGCTCTCACACCGATCAGCCCCAGCATTTT
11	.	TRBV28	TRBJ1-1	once	CASSSETEAFF	TGTGCCAGCAGCTCCGAGACTGAAGCTTTCTTT
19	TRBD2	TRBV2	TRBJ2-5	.	CASSPQGGGLAGVRGTQYF	TGTGCCAGCAGCCCCCAAGGAGGGGGACTAGCGGGCGTACGGGGGACCCAGTACTTC
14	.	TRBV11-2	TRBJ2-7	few	CASSHGQYFYEQYF	TGTGCCAGCAGCCACGGACAGTATTTCTACGAGCAGTACTTC
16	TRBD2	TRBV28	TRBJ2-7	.	CASSLVLAGSSYEQYF	TGTGCCAGCAGTTTAGTTCTAGCGGGGAGCTCCTACGAGCAGTACTTC
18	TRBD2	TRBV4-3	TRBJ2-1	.	CASSQDPVSGISYNEQFF	TGCGCCAGCAGCCAAGATCCGGTTAGCGGGATCTCCTACAATGAGCAGTTCTTC
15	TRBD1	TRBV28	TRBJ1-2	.	CASSPPGGGNYGYTF	TGTGCCAGCAGCCCGCCAGGGGGTGGCAACTATGGCTACACCTTC
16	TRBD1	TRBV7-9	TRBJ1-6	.	CSSSEGQGAKRSPLHF	TGTTCCAGCAGCGAGGGACAGGGCGCGAAAAGATCACCCCTCCACTTT
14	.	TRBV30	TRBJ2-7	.	CALFKQKAAYEQYF	TGTGCCTTGTTCAAGCAGAAGGCGGCATACGAGCAGTACTTC
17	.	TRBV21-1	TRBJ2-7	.	CASSKAGGPTSSYEQYF	TGTGCCAGCAGCAAAGCCGGGGGACCGACGAGCTCCTACGAGCAGTACTTC
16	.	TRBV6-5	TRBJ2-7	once	CASSYSTGQNDYEQYF	TGTGCCAGCAGTTACTCGACGGGACAAAATGACTACGAGCAGTACTTC
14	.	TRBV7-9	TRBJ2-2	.	CASSTLEFSGELFF	TGTGCCAGCAGCACCTTGGAGTTTTCCGGGGAGCTGTTTTTT
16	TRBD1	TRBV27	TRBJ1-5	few	CASSPMDRGLNQPQHF	TGTGCCAGCAGTCCCATGGACAGGGGGCTCAATCAGCCCCAGCATTTT
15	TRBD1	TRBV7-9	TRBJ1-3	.	CSSSLEGTAGNTIYF	TGTTCCAGCAGCTTAGAAGGGACAGCCGGAAACACCATATATTTT
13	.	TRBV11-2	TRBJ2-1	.	CASSPQPFNEQFF	TGTGCCAGCAGCCCACAGCCCTTCAATGAGCAGTTCTTC
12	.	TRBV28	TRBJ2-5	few	CASIGGKETQYF	TGTGCCAGCATTGGGGGGAAAGAGACCCAGTACTTC
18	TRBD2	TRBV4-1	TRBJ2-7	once	CASSQDGLAGSRAYEQYF	TGCGCCAGCAGCCAAGACGGCCTAGCGGGTTCCCGAGCCTACGAGCAGTACTTC
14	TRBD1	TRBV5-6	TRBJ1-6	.	CASSPGTGDSPLHF	TGTGCCAGCAGCCCGGGGACAGGGGATTCACCCCTCCACTTT
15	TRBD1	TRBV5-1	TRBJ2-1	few	CASSDGTGGRNEQFF	TGCGCCAGCAGCGACGGGACAGGGGGAAGGAATGAGCAGTTCTTC
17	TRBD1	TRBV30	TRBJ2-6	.	CAWDHRGTPSGANVLTF	TGTGCCTGGGATCACAGGGGAACGCCGTCTGGGGCCAACGTCCTGACTTTC
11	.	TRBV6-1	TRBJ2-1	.	CASGQYNEQFF	TGTGCCAGCGGGCAGTACAATGAGCAGTTCTTC
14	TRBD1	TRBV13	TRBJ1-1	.	CASSLLGTGGEAFF	TGTGCCAGCAGCTTACTGGGGACAGGTGGTGAAGCTTTCTTT
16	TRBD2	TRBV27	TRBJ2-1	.	CASSSRSGLAGDEQFF	TGTGCCAGCAGTTCACGTTCCGGGCTAGCGGGGGATGAGCAGTTCTTC
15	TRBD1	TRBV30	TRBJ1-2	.	CAWSRDRDANYGYTF	TGTGCCTGGTCTCGCGACAGGGATGCGAACTATGGCTACACCTTC
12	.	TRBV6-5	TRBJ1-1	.	CASSTPYTEAFF	TGTGCCAGCAGTACTCCGTACACTGAAGCTTTCTTT
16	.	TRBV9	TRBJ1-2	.	CASSVAWEGEGYGYTF	TGTGCCAGCAGCGTAGCTTGGGAGGGAGAGGGCTATGGCTACACCTTC
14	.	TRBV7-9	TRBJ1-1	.	CASSPEGRNTEAFF	TGTGCCAGCAGCCCGGAGGGACGGAACACTGAAGCTTTCTTT
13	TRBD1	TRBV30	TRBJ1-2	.	CAWSSQGAYGYTF	TGTGCCTGGAGTTCACAGGGGGCCTATGGCTACACCTTC
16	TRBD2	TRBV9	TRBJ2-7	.	CASSVGTSLFENEQYF	TGTGCCAGCAGCGTAGGGACTAGCCTCTTTGAGAACGAGCAGTACTTC
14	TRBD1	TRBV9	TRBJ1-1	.	CASSARTGNTEAFF	TGTGCCAGCAGCGCTCGGACAGGGAACACTGAAGCTTTCTTT
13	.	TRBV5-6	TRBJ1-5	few	CASSLNARQPQHF	TGTGCCAGCAGCTTGAATGCGCGGCAGCCCCAGCATTTT
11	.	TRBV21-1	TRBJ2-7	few	CASSKRGEQYF	TGTGCCAGCAGCAAACGAGGGGAGCAGTACTTC
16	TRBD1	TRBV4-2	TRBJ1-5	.	CAGSQDPGQGDQPQHF	TGTGCCGGCAGCCAAGACCCAGGACAGGGGGATCAGCCCCAGCATTTT
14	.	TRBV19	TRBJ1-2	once	CASIDSPRGYGYTF	TGTGCCAGTATCGACAGTCCCAGGGGCTATGGCTACACCTTC
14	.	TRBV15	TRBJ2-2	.	CATSRDGSGGELFF	TGTGCCACCAGCAGAGATGGTTCGGGCGGGGAGCTGTTTTTT
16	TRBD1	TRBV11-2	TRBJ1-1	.	CASSFTLIRGMTEAFF	TGTGCCAGCAGCTTTACACTCATCAGGGGGATGACTGAAGCTTTCTTT
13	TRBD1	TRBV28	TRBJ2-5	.	CASRGQGSQAQYF	TGTGCCAGCAGGGGACAGGGAAGTCAGGCCCAGTACTTC
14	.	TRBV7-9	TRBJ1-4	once	CASSLGQGGEKLFF	TGTGCCAGCAGCTTAGGTCAGGGAGGTGAAAAACTGTTTTTT